This T cell receptor (beta chain) stems from a study of T-cell reconstitution after alpha-beta-depleted transplantation in children. This clonotype was seen ten or more times. The CDR3 runs 11 residues. Germline CDR1 is ENHRY and CDR2 is SYGVKD. Trimming took 4 bases from V and 1 from J, leaving 1 base between them. As it was prepared, the TCRbeta library received unique molecular identifiers. In TCRdb, the PCR reads were re-called with MiXCR into one record per CDR3 protein. This table holds some 200,000 distinct CDR3 sequences, 9.7% found once. The sample was PBMCs from the stem cell graft donor, taken from the stem cell graft. The TCR comes from a human donor who donated a stem cell graft to a child with SCID. The chain carries TRBV10-3 and TRBJ1-1; unclear D gene. The DNA of the CDR3 is TGTGCCATCAGTGGGAACACTGAAGCTTTCTTT. Its protein product is CAISGNTEAFF.